Listed here are 8 T cell receptor beta chains from one sample, sequenced in a study of spatial heterogeneity in lung cancer. TCRdb re-called the 5' RACE reads with MiXCR, one entry per CDR3 protein. The table includes tens of thousands of distinct CDR3 sequences, 5.3% detected once. The time point here: sample taken at primary tumor resection. Unsorted tumor, nontumor lung tissue or cryopreserved PBMC supplied the whole RNA. Sequences were derived from PBMCs, sampled at surgery. These receptors all stem from a male donor with early-stage non-small cell lung cancer.

This clonotype was detected ten times or more. The chain has TRBV20-1 and TRBJ2-1, with 10 nucleotides matching TRBD1. Germline V gene sequence: CDR1 DFQATT, CDR2 SNEGSKA (reference sequence). Unmatched junction bases numbered 9, after V lost 6 bases and J lost 7 bases. This CDR3 is built from 14 residues. CDR3 nucleotide sequence: TGCAGTGCAGGAGGCGGGACAGGGGTAAATGAGCAGTTCTTC. Translation: CSAGGGTGVNEQFF.

There are many counts of this clonotype. V gene TRBV27 combines with J gene TRBJ1-2; D may be TRBD1 (5 bases). The CDR3 consists of 15 residues. The V gene lost 5 bases and the J gene lost 1 base, with 14 bases spanning the gap. Germline lookup yields CDR1 MNHEY and CDR2 SMNVEV (reference sequence). The CDR3 here is CASSRDSLVNYGYTF. The CDR3 DNA reads as TGTGCCAGCAGTCGAGACAGCTTAGTTAACTATGGCTACACCTTC.

By proportion, this clonotype is medium-sized (0.01 to 0.1%). V and J are TRBV19 and TRBJ2-6, with TRBD2 as a possible D gene (5 bases). The germline V gene encodes CDR1 LNHDA and CDR2 SQIVND (reference sequence). V was cut by 8 bases and J by 4 bases, with 12 bases left in between. This CDR3 comprises 14 residues. CDR3 protein: CASARGSGANVLTF. In nucleotides, the CDR3 is TGTGCCAGTGCCCGGGGTTCCGGGGCCAACGTCCTGACTTTC.

This clonotype was found many times. The chain combines TRBV20-1 with TRBJ2-1; 12 positions agree with TRBD2. Germline CDR1 DFQATT, CDR2 SNEGSKA (reference sequence). V was clipped by 5 bases and J by 5 bases; unmatched bases: 4. This CDR3 is 14 amino acids long. DNA for the CDR3: TGCAGTGCTCGGACTAGCGGGATCCACAATGAGCAGTTCTTC. It is translated as CSARTSGIHNEQFF.

At least ten counts were recorded for this clonotype. The chain uses TRBV7-2 and TRBJ2-2, with D possibly TRBD2 on 6 matching bases. The CDR3 extends over 15 amino acids. The germline gives CDR1 SGHTA, CDR2 FQGNSA. The germline V and J ends were trimmed by 4 bases and 5 bases, with 14 bases remaining between them. The CDR3 here is CASSWAIGRTGELFF. The CDR3 DNA follows: TGTGCCAGCAGCTGGGCAATTGGGAGGACCGGGGAGCTGTTTTTT.

This clonotype was observed at least ten times. This rearrangement joins TRBV12-3 or TRBV12-4 to TRBJ1-4; D unresolved. Deletions cut 3 bases from V and 8 bases from J, with 10 bases between. CDR3 size: 13 residues. The CDR3 DNA reads TGTGCCAGCAGTTTGGTGTCCGAAGAAAAACTGTTTTTT. Amino acids: CASSLVSEEKLFF.

There are many counts of this clonotype. At one boundary the junction diverges from the germline segment, which might be a read error. This CDR3 is CASSGTGGPASF. CDR3 coding DNA: TGTGCCAGCAGTGGGACAGGGGGTCCAGCAAGCTTC. The chain is built from TRBV12-3 or TRBV12-4 and TRBJ2-4; 11 bases agree with TRBD1. CDR3 length: 12 residues.

This clonotype has a count of ten or more. The chain employs TRBV10-3 and TRBJ1-5; D is perhaps TRBD1 (5 bases). Germline CDR1 and CDR2: ENHRY and SYGVKD. Trimming shortened V by 6 bases and J by 2 bases, and 8 bases separated the two germline ends. The CDR3 is made up of 13 amino acids. The CDR3 here is CAISLGGNQPQHF. CDR3 nucleotide sequence: TGTGCCATCAGCCTAGGGGGCAATCAGCCCCAGCATTTT.